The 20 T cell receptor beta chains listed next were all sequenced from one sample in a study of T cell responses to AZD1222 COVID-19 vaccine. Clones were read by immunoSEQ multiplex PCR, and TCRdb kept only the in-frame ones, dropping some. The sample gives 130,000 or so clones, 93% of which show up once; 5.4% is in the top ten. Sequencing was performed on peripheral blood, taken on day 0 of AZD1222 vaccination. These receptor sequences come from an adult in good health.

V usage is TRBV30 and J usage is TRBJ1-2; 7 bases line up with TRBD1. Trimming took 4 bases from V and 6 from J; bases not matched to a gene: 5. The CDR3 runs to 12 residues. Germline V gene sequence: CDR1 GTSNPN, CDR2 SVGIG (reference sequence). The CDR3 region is CAWKGGADGYTF. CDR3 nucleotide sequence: TGTGCCTGGAAAGGGGGCGCGGATGGCTACACCTTC.

CDR3 sequence reads: CASSQRDRSYTF. The CDR3 bases are TGTGCCAGCAGCCAGAGGGACAGGAGCTACACCTTC. The chain is built from TRBV2 and TRBJ1-2; TRBD1 agrees at 8 bases. Germline CDR1 reads SNHLY; CDR2 reads FYNNEI. The CDR3 consists of 12 residues. The V gene end was trimmed by 6 bases and the J gene end by 9 bases; junction bases not matched to a gene: 6.

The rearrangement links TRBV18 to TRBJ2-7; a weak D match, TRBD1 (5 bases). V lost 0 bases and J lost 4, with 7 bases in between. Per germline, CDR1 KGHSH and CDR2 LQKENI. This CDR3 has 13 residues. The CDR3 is CASSPPSGYEQYF. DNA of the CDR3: TGTGCCAGCTCACCACCCTCAGGGTACGAGCAGTACTTC.

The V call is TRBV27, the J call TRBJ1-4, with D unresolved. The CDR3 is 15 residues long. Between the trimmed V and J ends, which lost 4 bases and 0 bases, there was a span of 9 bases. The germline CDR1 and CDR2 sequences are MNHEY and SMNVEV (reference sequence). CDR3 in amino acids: CASSWAGSTNEKLFF. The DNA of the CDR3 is TGTGCCAGCAGTTGGGCGGGTTCAACTAATGAAAAACTGTTTTTT.

The CDR3 coding sequence is TGTGCCAGCAGCCATAGCGGGGGAACCTCCTACGAGCAGTACTTC. Translation: CASSHSGGTSYEQYF. V is TRBV5-4 and J is TRBJ2-7, with TRBD2 matching over 9 bases. J lost 0 bases, V lost 4 bases, and 5 bases had no gene match. The CDR3 spans 15 residues. The germline CDR1 and CDR2 sequences are SGHNT and YYREEE (reference sequence). The whole variable domain, filled in from reference TRBV5-4 and TRBJ2-7, reads ETGVTQSPTHLIKTRGQQVTLRCSSQSGHNTVSWYQQALGQGPQFIFQYYREEENGRGNFPPRFSGLQFPNYSSELNVNALELDDSALYLCASSHSGGTSYEQYFGPGTRLTVT.

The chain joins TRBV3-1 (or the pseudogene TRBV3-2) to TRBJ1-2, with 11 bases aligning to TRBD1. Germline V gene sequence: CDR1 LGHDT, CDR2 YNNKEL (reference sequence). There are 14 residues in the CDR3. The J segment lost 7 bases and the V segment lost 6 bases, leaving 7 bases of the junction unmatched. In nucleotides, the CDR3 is TGTGCCAGCAGTCAGGGACAGGGGGTCTCTGGCTACACCTTC. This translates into CASSQGQGVSGYTF.

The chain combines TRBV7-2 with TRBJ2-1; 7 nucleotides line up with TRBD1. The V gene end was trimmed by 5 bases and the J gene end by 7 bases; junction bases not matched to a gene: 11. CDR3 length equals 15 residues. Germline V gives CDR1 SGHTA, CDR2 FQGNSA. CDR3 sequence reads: CASSQTRGMKNEQFF. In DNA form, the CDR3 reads TGTGCCAGCAGCCAAACCAGGGGGATGAAGAATGAGCAGTTCTTC.

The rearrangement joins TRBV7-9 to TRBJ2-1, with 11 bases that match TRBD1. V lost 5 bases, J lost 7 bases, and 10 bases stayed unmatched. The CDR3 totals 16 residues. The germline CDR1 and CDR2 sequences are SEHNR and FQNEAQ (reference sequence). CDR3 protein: CASSRDRDRGENEQFF. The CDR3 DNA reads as TGTGCCAGCAGCCGCGATCGGGACAGGGGGGAGAATGAGCAGTTCTTC. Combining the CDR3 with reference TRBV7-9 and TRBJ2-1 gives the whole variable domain DTGVSQNPRHKITKRGQNVTFRCDPISEHNRLYWYRQTLGQGPEFLTYFQNEAQLEKSRLLSDRFSAERPKGSFSTLEIQRTEQGDSAMYLCASSRDRDRGENEQFFGPGTRLTVL.

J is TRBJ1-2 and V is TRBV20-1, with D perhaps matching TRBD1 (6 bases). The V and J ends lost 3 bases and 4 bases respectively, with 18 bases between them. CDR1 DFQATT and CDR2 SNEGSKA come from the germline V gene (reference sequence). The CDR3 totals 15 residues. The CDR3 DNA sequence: TGCAGTGCTAGTTCAGTCGCCCAAGGGGGCTATGGCTACACCTTC. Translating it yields CSASSVAQGGYGYTF.

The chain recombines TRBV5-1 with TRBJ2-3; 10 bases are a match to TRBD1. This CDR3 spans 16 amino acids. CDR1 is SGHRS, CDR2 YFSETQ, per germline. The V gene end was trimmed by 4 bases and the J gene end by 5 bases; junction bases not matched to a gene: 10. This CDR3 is CASSSETGGSGDTQYF. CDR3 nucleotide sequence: TGCGCCAGCAGCAGCGAGACAGGGGGCAGTGGAGATACGCAGTATTTT. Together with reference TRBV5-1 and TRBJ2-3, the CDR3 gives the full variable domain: KAGVTQTPRYLIKTRGQQVTLSCSPISGHRSVSWYQQTPGQGLQFLFEYFSETQRNKGNFPGRFSGRQFSNSRSEMNVSTLELGDSALYLCASSSETGGSGDTQYFGPGTRLTVL.

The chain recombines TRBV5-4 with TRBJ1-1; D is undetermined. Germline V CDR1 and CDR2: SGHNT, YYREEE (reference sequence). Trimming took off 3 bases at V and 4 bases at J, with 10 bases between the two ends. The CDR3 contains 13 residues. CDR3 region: CASSSDVATEAFF. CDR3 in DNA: TGTGCCAGCAGCTCGGACGTAGCCACTGAAGCTTTCTTT. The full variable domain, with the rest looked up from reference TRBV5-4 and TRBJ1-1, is ETGVTQSPTHLIKTRGQQVTLRCSSQSGHNTVSWYQQALGQGPQFIFQYYREEENGRGNFPPRFSGLQFPNYSSELNVNALELDDSALYLCASSSDVATEAFFGQGTRLTVV.

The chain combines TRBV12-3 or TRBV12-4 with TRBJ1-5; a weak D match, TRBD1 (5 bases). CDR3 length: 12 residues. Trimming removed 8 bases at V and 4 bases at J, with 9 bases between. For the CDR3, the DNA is TGTGCCAGCGGCAGGGATAATCAGCCCCAGCATTTT. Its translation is CASGRDNQPQHF.

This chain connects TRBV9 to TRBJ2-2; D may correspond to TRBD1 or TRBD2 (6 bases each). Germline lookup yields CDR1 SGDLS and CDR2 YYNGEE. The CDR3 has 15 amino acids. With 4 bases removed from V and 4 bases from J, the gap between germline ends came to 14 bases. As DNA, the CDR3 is TGTGCCAGCAGCCCGCGGGACACCCTCACCGGGGAGCTGTTTTTT. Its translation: CASSPRDTLTGELFF.

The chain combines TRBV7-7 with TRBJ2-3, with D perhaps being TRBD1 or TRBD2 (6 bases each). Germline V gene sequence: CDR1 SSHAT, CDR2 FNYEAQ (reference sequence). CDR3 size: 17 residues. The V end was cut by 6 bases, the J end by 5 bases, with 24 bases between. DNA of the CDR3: TGTGCCAGCAGTTCCTATCCGAGGGGGGCAGTTGGAGATACGCAGTATTTT. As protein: CASSSYPRGAVGDTQYF.

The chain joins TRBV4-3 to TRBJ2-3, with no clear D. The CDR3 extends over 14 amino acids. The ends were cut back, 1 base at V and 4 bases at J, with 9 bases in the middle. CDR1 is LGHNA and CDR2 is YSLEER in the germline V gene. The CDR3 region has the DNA TGCGCCAGCAGCCAAGCCCGAGCAGCAGATACGCAGTATTTT. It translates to CASSQARAADTQYF.

The CDR3 protein is CASSSRQAANEKLFF. The CDR3 nucleotides are TGTGCCAGCAGCTCCAGACAGGCTGCTAATGAAAAACTGTTTTTT. V and J are TRBV5-8 and TRBJ1-4; perhaps TRBD1 as D (6 bases). Germline assignment: CDR1 SGHTS and CDR2 YDEGEE. The CDR3 is 15 amino acids. V was clipped by 3 bases and J by 3 bases, with 12 bases between them.

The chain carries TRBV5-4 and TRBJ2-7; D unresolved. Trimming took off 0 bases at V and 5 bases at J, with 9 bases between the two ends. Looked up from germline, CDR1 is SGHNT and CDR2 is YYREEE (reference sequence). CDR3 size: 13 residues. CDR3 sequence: CASSLEVRDEQYF. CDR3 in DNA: TGTGCCAGCAGCTTGGAGGTTCGGGACGAGCAGTACTTC.

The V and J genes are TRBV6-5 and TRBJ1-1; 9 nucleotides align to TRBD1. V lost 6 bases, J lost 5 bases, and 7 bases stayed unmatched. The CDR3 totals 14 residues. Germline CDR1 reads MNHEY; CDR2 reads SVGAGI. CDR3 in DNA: TGTGCCAGCAGCTGGACAGGGGAAAATACTGAAGCTTTCTTT. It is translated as CASSWTGENTEAFF.

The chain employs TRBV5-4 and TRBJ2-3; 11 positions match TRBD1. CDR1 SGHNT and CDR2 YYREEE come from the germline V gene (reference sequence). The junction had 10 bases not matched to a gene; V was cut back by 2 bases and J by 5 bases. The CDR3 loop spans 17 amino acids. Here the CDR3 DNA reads TGTGCCAGCAGCTTTGGACAGGGGGCGCGGATACGAGATACGCAGTATTTT. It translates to CASSFGQGARIRDTQYF. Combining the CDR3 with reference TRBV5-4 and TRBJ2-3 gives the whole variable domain ETGVTQSPTHLIKTRGQQVTLRCSSQSGHNTVSWYQQALGQGPQFIFQYYREEENGRGNFPPRFSGLQFPNYSSELNVNALELDDSALYLCASSFGQGARIRDTQYFGPGTRLTVL.

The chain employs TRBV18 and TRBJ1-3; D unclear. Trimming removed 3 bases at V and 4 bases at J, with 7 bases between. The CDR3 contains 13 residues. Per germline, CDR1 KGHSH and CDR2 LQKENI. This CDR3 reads CASSPGRGNTIYF. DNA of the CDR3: TGTGCCAGCTCACCTGGCAGGGGAAACACCATATATTTT.